This T cell receptor beta chain was found in a study of metastatic and nonmetastatic thyroid tumors (dated by TCRdb to between 2020 and 2021). Regarding the research as a whole: Repertoires were compared across peripheral blood and tumor or nodule tissue samples from malignant and benign thyroid patients. Results the study describes overall, beyond this receptor: In both blood and tumor samples, malignant tumors were reported to have significantly higher TCR beta diversity than benign nodules.

This clone showed up many times. Its antigen is not yet known. The sample holds no much larger clone one base away, and base qualities are not on file. V loses 6 bases of germline sequence and J loses 0 bases, and the interval between the two ends is 15 bases. As encoded in the germline V gene, CDR1 is MNHNS while CDR2 is SASEGT. The CDR3 runs 15 residues from the cysteine to the phenylalanine. The entry retains the CDR3 DNA only, 45 bases that are in frame from base 1. None of the patients had been given any treatment before thyroid surgery. Patient clinical samples collected from about 2011 to 2019 were retrospectively analysed using T-cell receptor beta sequencing. Preparation of the library involved PCR. The instrument given in TCRdb is Illumina HiSeq 4000. High-throughput sequencing was used to profile the CDR3 region of the TCR beta-chain in every patient. The study's processing was this. Drawing on CDR3 differences between clinicopathological groups, the researchers built a classifier meant to tell apart patients with distant-metastatic papillary thyroid cancer. The Shannon index was used to measure repertoire diversity, and the Morisita-Horn index was used to measure how similar tumor and blood repertoires were. Through fastp at Q25 and MiXCR, TCRdb rebuilt clones from the public reads, retaining in-frame beta chains. TCRdb's processing, not the authors' own work, is the source of the V and J calls. The sample table holds about 93,000 clones, of which roughly 13% were seen once. The ten largest clones add up to roughly 10% of the sample.

Sequencing was done on a sample of blood. This receptor was taken from a female donor with papillary thyroid cancer or a benign thyroid nodule (not recorded which). Some clones in this sample may be carry-over from other donors' samples. Recombination connected TRBV6-1 to TRBJ2-7; no D gene is confidently identified. Here is the DNA: TGTGCCAGCAGCCCTCTGAGCGTACTCTCCTACGAGCAGTACTTC. Its protein reads: CASSPLSVLSYEQYF.